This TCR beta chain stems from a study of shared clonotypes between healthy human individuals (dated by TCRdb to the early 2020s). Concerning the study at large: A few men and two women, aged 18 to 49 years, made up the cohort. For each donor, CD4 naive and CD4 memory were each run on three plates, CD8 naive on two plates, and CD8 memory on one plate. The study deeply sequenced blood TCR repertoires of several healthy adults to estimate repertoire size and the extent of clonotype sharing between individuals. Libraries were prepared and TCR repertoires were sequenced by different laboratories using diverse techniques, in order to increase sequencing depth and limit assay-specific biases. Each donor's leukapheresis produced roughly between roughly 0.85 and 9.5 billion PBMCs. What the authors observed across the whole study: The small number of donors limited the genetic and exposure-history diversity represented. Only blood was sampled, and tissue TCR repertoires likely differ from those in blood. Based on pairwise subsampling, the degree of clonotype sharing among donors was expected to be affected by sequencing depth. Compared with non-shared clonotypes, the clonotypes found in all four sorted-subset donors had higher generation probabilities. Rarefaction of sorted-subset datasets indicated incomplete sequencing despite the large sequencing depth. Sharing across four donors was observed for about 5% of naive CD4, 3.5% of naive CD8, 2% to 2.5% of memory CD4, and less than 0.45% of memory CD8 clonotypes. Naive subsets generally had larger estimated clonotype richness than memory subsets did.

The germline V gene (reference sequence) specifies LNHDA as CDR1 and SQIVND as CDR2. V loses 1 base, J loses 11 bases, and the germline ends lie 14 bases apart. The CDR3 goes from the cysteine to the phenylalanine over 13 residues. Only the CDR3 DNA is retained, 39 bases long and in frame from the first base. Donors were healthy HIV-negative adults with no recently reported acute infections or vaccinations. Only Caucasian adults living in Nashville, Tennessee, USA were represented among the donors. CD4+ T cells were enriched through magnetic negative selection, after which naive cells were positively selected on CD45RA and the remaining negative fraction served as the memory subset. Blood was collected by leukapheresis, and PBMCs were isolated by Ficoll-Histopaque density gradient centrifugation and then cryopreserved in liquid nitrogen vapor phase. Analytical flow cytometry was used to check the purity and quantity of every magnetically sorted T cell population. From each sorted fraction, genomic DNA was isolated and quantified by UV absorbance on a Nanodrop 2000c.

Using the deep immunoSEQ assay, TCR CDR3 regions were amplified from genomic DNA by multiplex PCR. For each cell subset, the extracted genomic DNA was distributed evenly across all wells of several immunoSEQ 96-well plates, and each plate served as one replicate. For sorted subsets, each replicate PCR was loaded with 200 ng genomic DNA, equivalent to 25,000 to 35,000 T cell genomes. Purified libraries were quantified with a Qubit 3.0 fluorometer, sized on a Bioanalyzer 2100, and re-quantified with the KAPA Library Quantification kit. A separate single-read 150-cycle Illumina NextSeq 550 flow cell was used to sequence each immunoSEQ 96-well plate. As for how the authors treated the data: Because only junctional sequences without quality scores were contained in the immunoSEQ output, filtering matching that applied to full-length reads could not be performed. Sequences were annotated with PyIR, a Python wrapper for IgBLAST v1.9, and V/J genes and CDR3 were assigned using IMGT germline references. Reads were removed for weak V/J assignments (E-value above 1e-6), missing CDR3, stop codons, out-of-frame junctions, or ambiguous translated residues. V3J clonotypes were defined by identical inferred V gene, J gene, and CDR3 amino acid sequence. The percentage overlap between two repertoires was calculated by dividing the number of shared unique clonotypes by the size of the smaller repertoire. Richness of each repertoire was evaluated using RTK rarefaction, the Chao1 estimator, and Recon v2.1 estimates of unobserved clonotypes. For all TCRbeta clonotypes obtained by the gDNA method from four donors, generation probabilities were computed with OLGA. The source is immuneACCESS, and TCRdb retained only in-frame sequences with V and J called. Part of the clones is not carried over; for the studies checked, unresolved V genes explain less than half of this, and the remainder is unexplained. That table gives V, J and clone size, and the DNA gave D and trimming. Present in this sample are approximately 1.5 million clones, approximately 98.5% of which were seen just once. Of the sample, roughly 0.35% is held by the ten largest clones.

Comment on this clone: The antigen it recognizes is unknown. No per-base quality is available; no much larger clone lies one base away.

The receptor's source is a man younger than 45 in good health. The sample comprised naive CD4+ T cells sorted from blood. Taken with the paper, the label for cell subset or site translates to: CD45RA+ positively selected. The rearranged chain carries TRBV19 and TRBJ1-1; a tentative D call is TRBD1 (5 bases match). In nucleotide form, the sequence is TGTGCCAGTAGTATAGGGCGGTCGGGGGACGCTTTCTTT. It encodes CASSIGRSGDAFF.